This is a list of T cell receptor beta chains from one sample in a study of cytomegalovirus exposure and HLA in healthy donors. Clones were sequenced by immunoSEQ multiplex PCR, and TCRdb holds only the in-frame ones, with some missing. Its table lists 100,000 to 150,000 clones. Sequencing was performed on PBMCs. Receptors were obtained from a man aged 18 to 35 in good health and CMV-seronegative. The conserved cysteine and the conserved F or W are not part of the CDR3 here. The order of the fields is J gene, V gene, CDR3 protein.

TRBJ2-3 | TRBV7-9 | ASSLALASGRQGDTQY
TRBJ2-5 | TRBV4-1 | ASSPRLAGGPRGETQY
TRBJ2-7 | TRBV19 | ASSPLGTSGTYEQY
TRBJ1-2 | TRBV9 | ASSPWRST
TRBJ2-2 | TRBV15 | ATSRQGPPNTGELF
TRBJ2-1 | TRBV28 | ASSLHRGNEQF
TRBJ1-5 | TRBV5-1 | ASSTSGTGGQPQH
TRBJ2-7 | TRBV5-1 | ASSLGGTSGRNEQY
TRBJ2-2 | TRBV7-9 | ASSPSGSNSPGELF
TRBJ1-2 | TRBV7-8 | ASSNQEARGYT
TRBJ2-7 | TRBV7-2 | ASSRAVNSYEQY
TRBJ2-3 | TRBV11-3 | ASSSGGGSSTDTQY
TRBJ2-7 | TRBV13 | ASSLGTGGSEQY
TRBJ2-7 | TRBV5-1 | ASSLLTGSYEQY
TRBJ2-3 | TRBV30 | AWSVDLTSTDTQY
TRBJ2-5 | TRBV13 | ATLRRGSWRETQY
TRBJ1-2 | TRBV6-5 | ASSYSEKGDDYGYT
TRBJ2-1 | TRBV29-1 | SVKVGAGNSNEQF
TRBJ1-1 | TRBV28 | ASSTYRAGNTEAF
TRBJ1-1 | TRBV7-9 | ASSPSGGTEAF
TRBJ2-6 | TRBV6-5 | ASSYSPFGANVLT
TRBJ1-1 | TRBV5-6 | ASSEATGGNEAF
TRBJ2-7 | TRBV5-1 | ASSQIGGQGGPYEQY
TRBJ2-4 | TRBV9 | ASSWTSGRDSGAGKNIQY
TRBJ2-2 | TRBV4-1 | ASSQPYRGRTDTGELF
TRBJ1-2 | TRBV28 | ASNFLQGAGGYT
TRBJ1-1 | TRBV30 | AWSPGLKAF
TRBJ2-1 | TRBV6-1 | ASSDRLVSNEQF
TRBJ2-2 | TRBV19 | ASTRRTDLTGELF
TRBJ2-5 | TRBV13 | ASSLEGGETQY
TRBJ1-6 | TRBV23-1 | ASTFLGGSNSPLH
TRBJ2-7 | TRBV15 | ATSGGTSGSSYEQY
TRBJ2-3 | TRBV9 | ASSPLAGGGDTQY
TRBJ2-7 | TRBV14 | ASSQVRGVVFEQY
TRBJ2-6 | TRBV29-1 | SVLRDSSGANVLT
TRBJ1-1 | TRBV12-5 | ASGIRTGGRTEAF
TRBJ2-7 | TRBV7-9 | ASGLAGGHEQY
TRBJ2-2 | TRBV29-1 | SVEGGLAGTNTGELF
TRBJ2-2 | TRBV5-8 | ASSLLAGGLIAGELF
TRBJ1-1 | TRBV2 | ASTLTGGESEAF
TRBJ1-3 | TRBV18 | ASSPPDTSSGNTIY
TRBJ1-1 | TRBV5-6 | ASSSGRQVPQWDITEAF
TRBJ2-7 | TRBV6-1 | ATRPGGANEQY
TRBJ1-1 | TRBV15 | ATSRAGTLWGTEAF
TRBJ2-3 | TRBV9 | ASSGLAGGPDTQY
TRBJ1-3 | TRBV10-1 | ASSPGQRNTIY
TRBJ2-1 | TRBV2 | ASGGNRMGFYNEQF
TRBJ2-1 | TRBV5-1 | ASRLGAGTVLREQF
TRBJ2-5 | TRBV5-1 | ASSFKETQY
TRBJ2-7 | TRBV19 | ASSIETGLPSYEQY